The source of this T cell receptor beta chain is a study of blood T cell repertoires in COVID-19. Profiled with immunoSEQ multiplex PCR; TCRdb holds only in-frame clones, not every one. Among 250,000 to 300,000 clones, around 92% were seen once, and the ten largest hold about 2%. Germline-derived CDR1 and CDR2 are MNHEY and SVGAGI. Trimming cost V 6 bases and J 1 base, with 16 bases left between them. The CDR3 loop spans 15 amino acids. Before being deemed recovered, Cohort 3 donors had two negative PCRs, clearance, or symptom resolution. V gene TRBV6-5 combines with J gene TRBJ2-7, with TRBD2 as a possible D gene (6 bases). The source is a woman aged 55-70 years who had recovered from COVID-19. The sequenced sample consisted of PBMCs or T cells enriched from blood (not recorded which). The CDR3 region is CASSKRHRGSYEQYF. For the CDR3, the DNA is TGTGCCAGCAGCAAACGACACCGGGGGTCCTACGAGCAGTACTTC.